Listed below are T cell receptor beta chains from one sample, sequenced in a study of T cell responses to AZD1222 COVID-19 vaccine. Method: immunoSEQ multiplex PCR; TCRdb's copy keeps in-frame clones and lacks some. The repertoire holds about 110,000 clones, about 90% seen once, with 20% to 25% in the top ten. Here the sequenced sample was peripheral blood, taken on day 0 of AZD1222 vaccination. The receptors were gathered from an adult in good health. The CDR3 runs from the conserved cysteine through the conserved F or W. D genes are given only for firm matches. Clone size, where shown, is once, few, many, or a class for clones that have expanded.

v_call,clone_size,j_call,d_call,cdr3_nt,cdr3_aa
TRBV3-1/TRBV3-2,once,TRBJ1-2,TRBD1,TGTGCCAGCAGCCCCTTAACGACAGGGGAATCTATCTCCGGGGGCTACACCTTC,CASSPLTTGESISGGYTF
TRBV5-1,few,TRBJ1-4,NA,TGCGCCAGCAGCTTGAACAGCGTTAATGAAAAACTGTTTTTT,CASSLNSVNEKLFF
TRBV2,once,TRBJ2-5,NA,TGTGCCAGCCACACGGAGGCGCCAGGAGAGACCCAGTACTTC,CASHTEAPGETQYF
TRBV7-6,NA,TRBJ2-1,NA,TGTGCCAGCAGCTTAGTGCTGGAGCAGTTCTTC,CASSLVLEQFF
TRBV9,NA,TRBJ1-5,NA,TGTGCCAGCAGCGTAGAAGGAGGAGGGGGGAAGTTTCAGCCCCAGCATTTT,CASSVEGGGGKFQPQHF
TRBV9,NA,TRBJ1-1,NA,TGTGCCAGCAGCGTATTGGAGGGGATGAACACTGAAGCTTTCTTT,CASSVLEGMNTEAFF
TRBV5-6,NA,TRBJ2-2,NA,TGTGCCAGCAGCCCGGAGGGGGGGGCTCTTTTTCGGGCCGGGGAGCTGTTTTTT,CASSPEGGALFRAGELFF
TRBV4-1,NA,TRBJ2-7,NA,TGCGCCAGCAGCCAACAGGGGAGGTCCTACGAGCAGTACTTC,CASSQQGRSYEQYF
TRBV6-6,NA,TRBJ2-7,TRBD1,TGTGCCAGCAGTTCGGGACAGTACCCGGTCGAGCAGTACTTC,CASSSGQYPVEQYF
TRBV11-2,NA,TRBJ1-1,NA,TGTGCCAGCAGCACCCCGGGTTGGGGTCACACTGAAGCTTTCTTT,CASSTPGWGHTEAFF
TRBV23-1,NA,TRBJ1-4,TRBD1,TGCGCCAGCAGTCAATCAGGGGACAGGGAGCATGAAAAACTGTTTTTT,CASSQSGDREHEKLFF
TRBV5-1,NA,TRBJ1-1,NA,TGCGCCAGCAGCTTCCAGGGTCCGGATTATGGCACTGAAGCTTTCTTT,CASSFQGPDYGTEAFF
TRBV11-3,NA,TRBJ2-5,NA,TGTGCCAGCAGCTTTGGGGGGTCGAAAGAGACCCAGTACTTC,CASSFGGSKETQYF
TRBV10-3,NA,TRBJ1-3,TRBD1,TGTGCCATCAGTGGAGGGACAGGGGGAAACACCATATATTTT,CAISGGTGGNTIYF
TRBV12-5,NA,TRBJ2-1,NA,TGTGCTAGCTCCGCTGACGGGGAAAATGAGCAGTTCTTC,CASSADGENEQFF
TRBV10-3,NA,TRBJ2-2,NA,TGTGCCATCAGTGTGGACACCATCACCGGGGAGCTGTTTTTT,CAISVDTITGELFF
TRBV15,NA,TRBJ2-1,NA,TGTGCCACCAGGCCCAATTCGGGGCCCAGCTCCTACAATGAGCAGTTCTTC,CATRPNSGPSSYNEQFF
TRBV12-3/TRBV12-4,NA,TRBJ2-1,TRBD1,TGTGCCAGCAGTTTTCACGGACAGGGCCTCTACATCTTC,CASSFHGQGLYIF
TRBV7-8,NA,TRBJ2-7,TRBD1,TGTGCCAGCAGCCGCGGACAGGGCTACGAGCAGTACTTC,CASSRGQGYEQYF
TRBV6-1,NA,TRBJ2-1,TRBD1,TGTGCCAGCAGTGCGGCCGGGACAGGGGCCAAAAATGAGCAGTTCTTC,CASSAAGTGAKNEQFF
TRBV6-1,NA,TRBJ1-2,TRBD1,TGTGCCAGCAGTGACAGGGGGCGCCTCGGTGGCTACACCTTC,CASSDRGRLGGYTF
TRBV5-4,NA,TRBJ2-1,NA,TGTGCCAGCAGCTTCACTGGGGACTACAATGAGCAGTTCTTC,CASSFTGDYNEQFF
TRBV7-9,once,TRBJ2-5,NA,TGTGCCAGCAGCCCGGCAAGGGGAGAAGAGACCCAGTACTTC,CASSPARGEETQYF
TRBV6-2/TRBV6-3,once,TRBJ1-1,NA,TGTGCCAGCAGTAGACGGGGTAACACTGAAGCTTTCTTT,CASSRRGNTEAFF
TRBV6-5,NA,TRBJ1-2,NA,TGTGCCAGCAGTTCCTTAATCGGACAGCTCTATGGCTACACCTTC,CASSSLIGQLYGYTF
TRBV2,few,TRBJ1-1,TRBD1,TGTGCCAGCAGTGACGGGACAGGGAACACTGAAGCTTTCTTT,CASSDGTGNTEAFF
TRBV11-2,NA,TRBJ2-1,NA,TGTGCCAGCAGCTTCCGGGACCGAAACAATGAGCAGTTCTTC,CASSFRDRNNEQFF
TRBV4-3,once,TRBJ2-7,NA,TGCGCCAGCAGCCAAGTGGTGATGGTTGGCGAGCAGTACTTC,CASSQVVMVGEQYF
TRBV5-4,NA,TRBJ2-6,NA,TGTGCCAGCAGCCCCGGCTCCCGGGGATCTGGGGCCAACGTCCTGACTTTC,CASSPGSRGSGANVLTF
TRBV2,NA,TRBJ1-5,TRBD1,TGTGCCAGCAGCGGGGACAGCATGATTAATCAGCCCCAGCATTTT,CASSGDSMINQPQHF
TRBV6-5,NA,TRBJ1-3,NA,TGTGCCAGCAGCGCAACAGGGTCTGGAAACACCATATATTTT,CASSATGSGNTIYF
TRBV4-3,NA,TRBJ2-7,NA,TGCGCCAGCAGCCAAGATCGACAGGTTGCCTACGAGCAGTACTTC,CASSQDRQVAYEQYF
TRBV5-4,NA,TRBJ1-3,NA,TGTGCCAGCAGCTTCGGGGCTCGGGATGGCACCATATATTTT,CASSFGARDGTIYF
TRBV6-5,NA,TRBJ1-3,NA,TGTGCCAGCAGCGCCCTATCATCTTCTGGAAACACCATATATTTT,CASSALSSSGNTIYF
TRBV19,NA,TRBJ1-5,TRBD1,TGTGCCAGTAGTCCCGACAGGGAAAATCAGCCCCAGCATTTT,CASSPDRENQPQHF
TRBV6-5,NA,TRBJ1-2,NA,TGTGCCACCACAGATTTTAACTATGGCTACACCTTC,CATTDFNYGYTF
TRBV30,NA,TRBJ1-6,NA,TGTGCCTGGGAGGGTTCAGGTTCACCCCTCCACTTT,CAWEGSGSPLHF
TRBV13,NA,TRBJ2-7,TRBD2,TGTGCCAGCAGCTCTAGTTGGGGGCGGGAGGACGAGCAGTACTTC,CASSSSWGREDEQYF
TRBV7-9,NA,TRBJ2-3,NA,TGTGCCAGCAGCCATAAAAGCACAGATACGCAGTATTTT,CASSHKSTDTQYF
TRBV9,NA,TRBJ2-3,NA,TGTGCCAGCAGCGTCGGTCGGACGATCACAGATACGCAGTATTTT,CASSVGRTITDTQYF
TRBV5-4,NA,TRBJ2-2,NA,TGTGCCAGCAGCTTGGTTGGGGGGCTTACCGGGGAGCTGTTTTTT,CASSLVGGLTGELFF
TRBV7-6,NA,TRBJ2-7,NA,TGTGCCAGCAGCTTAGGGGAACCTGGTCTTCCCTACGAGCAGTACTTC,CASSLGEPGLPYEQYF
TRBV7-9,NA,TRBJ1-6,NA,TGTGCCAGCAGCCCTGTGCCTGTCGGCTCCTATAATTCACCCCTCCACTTT,CASSPVPVGSYNSPLHF
TRBV29-1,few,TRBJ2-7,NA,TGCAGCGTTGAGACAGGTAATAACTACGAGCAGTACTTC,CSVETGNNYEQYF
TRBV29-1,NA,TRBJ1-2,NA,TGCAGCGTTGAAGCCTCAGGGGTACGAGGCTACACCTTC,CSVEASGVRGYTF
TRBV28,NA,TRBJ2-3,TRBD2,TGTGCCAGCAGTTTGGGACTAGCGGGGGGGGCAGATACGCAGTATTTT,CASSLGLAGGADTQYF
TRBV5-1,NA,TRBJ1-1,NA,TGCGCCAGCAGCTTGGGCCCCGACACTGAAGCTTTCTTT,CASSLGPDTEAFF
TRBV7-2,NA,TRBJ1-2,NA,TGTGCCAGCAGTTCAAATACGGGACTGAGCTATGGCTACACCTTC,CASSSNTGLSYGYTF